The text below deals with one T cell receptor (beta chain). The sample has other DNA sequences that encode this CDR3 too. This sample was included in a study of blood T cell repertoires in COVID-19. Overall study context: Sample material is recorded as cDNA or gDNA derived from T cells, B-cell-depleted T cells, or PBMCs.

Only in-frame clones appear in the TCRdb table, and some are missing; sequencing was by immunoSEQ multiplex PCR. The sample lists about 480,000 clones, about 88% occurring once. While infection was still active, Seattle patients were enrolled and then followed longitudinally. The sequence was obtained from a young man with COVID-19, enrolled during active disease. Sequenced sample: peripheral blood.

The CDR3 sequence: CASSSGLVSYEQYF. In nucleotides, the CDR3 is TGTGCCAGCAGCTCGGGGTTAGTCTCCTACGAGCAGTACTTC. The chain is built from TRBV7-9 and TRBJ2-7; weak D call: TRBD2 (5 bases). V was clipped by 4 bases and J by 0 bases, with 10 bases between them. The CDR3 consists of 14 residues. Germline CDR1 is SEHNR and CDR2 is FQNEAQ (reference sequence).